Each of the 11 T cell receptor beta chains below was sequenced from the same sample in a study of T cell repertoires in cytomegalovirus infection. TCRdb itself ran the reads through MiXCR, one entry per CDR3 protein. The repertoire has 340,000 or so distinct CDR3 sequences, 20% to 25% of them found once; the top ten carry roughly 14%. These receptors are not linked to any known antigen. This material consisted of cultured PBMCs, taken from culture after CMV antigen stimulation. Every receptor here comes from a human donor in good health (CMV status not recorded). Some clones in this sample may be carry-over from other donors' samples.

On this clonotype: A much larger clone sits a single nucleotide away, making a read error possible. The chain links TRBV7-2 to TRBJ1-2; D unresolved. Germline CDR1 reads SGHTA; CDR2 reads FQGNSA. This CDR3 is built from 15 residues. In nucleotides, the CDR3 is TGTGACAGCAGCTTATTTATAGCCCCGAGCTATGGCTACACCTTC. Residues: CDSSLFIAPSYGYTF.

A few counts support this clonotype. The chain links TRBV7-8 to TRBJ2-1; perhaps TRBD1 as D (6 bases). The germline gives CDR1 SGHVS, CDR2 FQNEAQ. Trimming cost V 2 bases and J 8 bases, with 10 bases left between them. The CDR3 contains 13 residues. This CDR3 reads CASSLPWTDEQFF. In DNA, the CDR3 is TGTGCCAGCAGCTTACCTTGGACAGATGAGCAGTTCTTC. The entire variable domain, with the rest obtained from reference TRBV7-8 and TRBJ2-1, is as follows: GAGVSQSPRYKVAKRGQDVALRCDPISGHVSLFWYQQALGQGPEFLTYFQNEAQLDKSGLPSDRFFAERPEGSVSTLKIQRTQQEDSAVYLCASSLPWTDEQFFGPGTRLTVL.

This sequence joins TRBV7-9 and TRBJ2-1, with 7 bases identical to TRBD1. Germline-derived CDR1 and CDR2 are SEHNR and FQNEAQ (reference sequence). The CDR3 has 16 amino acids. V shed 5 bases and J 2 bases; nucleotides not matched to a gene: 9. The CDR3 loop reads CASSPRQGTTYNEQFF. As DNA, the CDR3 is TGTGCCAGCAGCCCCCGACAGGGTACAACCTACAATGAGCAGTTCTTC. Together with reference TRBV7-9 and TRBJ2-1, the CDR3 gives the full variable domain: DTGVSQNPRHKITKRGQNVTFRCDPISEHNRLYWYRQTLGQGPEFLTYFQNEAQLEKSRLLSDRFSAERPKGSFSTLEIQRTEQGDSAMYLCASSPRQGTTYNEQFFGPGTRLTVL.

The chain joins TRBV5-6 to TRBJ1-5; D is unclear. The germline gives CDR1 SGHDT, CDR2 YYEEEE. The CDR3 extends over 13 amino acids. Trimming cost V 0 bases and J 6 bases, with 7 bases left between them. CDR3 region: CASSLGGPQPQHF. The CDR3 DNA is TGTGCCAGCAGCTTGGGGGGTCCTCAGCCCCAGCATTTT.

V usage is TRBV27 and J usage is TRBJ2-1; tentatively, D is TRBD1 or TRBD2 (5 bases each). Germline CDR1 is MNHEY and CDR2 is SMNVEV (reference sequence). This CDR3 has 19 amino acids. V was shortened by 5 bases and J by 0 bases, with 23 bases between the two germline ends. The CDR3 region is CASSPITPGAWGSYNEQFF. In DNA form, the CDR3 reads TGTGCCAGCAGTCCCATTACCCCCGGGGCGTGGGGCTCCTACAATGAGCAGTTCTTC.

The chain combines TRBV4-3 with TRBJ2-2, with 7 bases aligning to TRBD1. This CDR3 comprises 17 residues. Germline V gene data show CDR1 as LGHNA and CDR2 as YSLEER. J lost 7 bases, V lost 0 bases, and 11 bases had no gene match. Here the CDR3 reads CASSQDIGLGGNGELFF. DNA for the CDR3: TGCGCCAGCAGCCAAGATATCGGCTTAGGGGGCAACGGGGAGCTGTTTTTT.

The rearrangement joins TRBV4-2 to TRBJ2-1; D is possibly TRBD2 (6 bases). Between the trimmed V and J ends, which lost 0 bases and 7 bases, there was a span of 16 bases. The CDR3 totals 16 residues. Germline-derived CDR1 and CDR2 are LGHNA and YNFKEQ. The CDR3 loop reads CASSQDLGSGGNEQFF. CDR3 bases: TGTGCCAGCAGCCAAGATCTGGGTAGCGGAGGGAATGAGCAGTTCTTC.

The J gene is TRBJ2-7, the V gene TRBV7-6; 14 nucleotides line up with TRBD2. V was pared by 4 bases and J by 3 bases, with 8 bases of the junction left unmatched. CDR3 length equals 17 residues. The germline V gene has CDR1 SGHVS and CDR2 FNYEAQ. This CDR3 is CASSSGTSGSTGYEQYV. The CDR3 DNA is TGTGCCAGCAGCTCAGGGACTAGCGGGAGTACAGGCTACGAGCAGTACGTC.

This clonotype was seen ten or more times. The J gene is TRBJ2-1, the V gene TRBV7-2; D gene uncertain. Per germline, CDR1 SGHTA and CDR2 FQGNSA. This CDR3 contains 13 residues. Trimming took off 1 base at V and 9 bases at J, with 10 bases between the two ends. CDR3 protein: CASSLVLGTEQFF. The CDR3 DNA is TGTGCCAGCAGCTTAGTACTCGGTACTGAGCAGTTCTTC.

V is TRBV7-3 and J is TRBJ2-5; tentatively, D is TRBD1 (5 bases). Trimming shortened V by 2 bases and J by 3 bases, and 13 bases separated the two germline ends. The length of the CDR3 is 15 residues. Germline-derived CDR1 and CDR2 are SGHTA and FQGTGA. CDR3 bases: TGTGCCAGCAGCTTAGTTCCAGGGAAAAAAGAGACCCAGTACTTC. Translating gives CASSLVPGKKETQYF.

This sequence joins TRBV6-5 and TRBJ2-5; 11 bases line up with TRBD2. V lost 2 bases to trimming and J lost 0 bases; unmatched junction nucleotides: 2. This CDR3 region has 16 residues. Germline values: CDR1 MNHEY, CDR2 SVGAGI. Written as DNA, the CDR3 is TGTGCCAGCAGTTACGCGGGACTAGCGGACCAAGAGACCCAGTACTTC. It encodes CASSYAGLADQETQYF.